The clone carrying this T cell receptor (beta chain) was picked up many times. Its antigen is as yet unknown. Trimming pared 8 bases from V and 0 bases from J, leaving 17 bases between. This CDR3 spans 15 amino acids. CDR1 is ENHRY and CDR2 is SYGVKD in the germline V gene. These data originate in a study of response to subunit inactivated influenza vaccine. Regarding the study as a whole: Authors suggested seasonal influenza vaccinations each recruit few new T cells.

Each CDR3 protein is one row after TCRdb ran MiXCR on the RT-PCR reads. The data hold around 580,000 distinct CDR3 sequences, with about an eighth observed a single time. This chain uses TRBV10-3 with TRBJ2-7, with D perhaps given as TRBD1 or TRBD2 (5 bases each). Sequenced material: PBMCs from blood, taken on the day of vaccination. The sequence came from a man aged 45 to 65 who received an inactivated influenza vaccine. The CDR3 loop is CAIAERGDSSYEQYF. The CDR3 nucleotides are TGTGCCATCGCGGAGCGAGGGGATAGCTCCTACGAGCAGTACTTC.